The source of this TCR beta chain is a study of T cells after yellow fever vaccination. Study-level information: SMART-Seq v4 Ultra Low Input prepared the low-cell-number fractions. Findings and limits, study-wide: The study noted that FACS-sorted repertoires could contain abundant clonotypes contaminating from the bulk population. Booster samples showed a return of most primary-vaccination clones (approximately 95% CD4, roughly 85% CD8).

TCRdb reanalysed the 5' RACE reads using MiXCR and keeps one entry per CDR3 protein. The data show 300,000 or so distinct CDR3 sequences, around 3.9% seen once. Germline V gives CDR1 SGHVS, CDR2 FQNEAQ. The CDR3 loop spans 15 amino acids. Trimming at V came to 5 bases and at J to 8 bases, leaving 9 bases not matched to a gene. This clonotype was seen many times. Antigen specificity is unknown. The origin of this receptor is a man aged 18 to 35 who received the YFV17D yellow fever vaccine. The chain has TRBV7-8 and TRBJ1-2, with 12 bases lining up with TRBD1. The source material was PBMCs, sampled 5 days after the yellow fever booster vaccination. The CDR3 reads CASSPEGQGARGYTF. The DNA of the CDR3 is TGTGCCAGCAGCCCTGAGGGACAGGGGGCCCGCGGCTACACCTTC.